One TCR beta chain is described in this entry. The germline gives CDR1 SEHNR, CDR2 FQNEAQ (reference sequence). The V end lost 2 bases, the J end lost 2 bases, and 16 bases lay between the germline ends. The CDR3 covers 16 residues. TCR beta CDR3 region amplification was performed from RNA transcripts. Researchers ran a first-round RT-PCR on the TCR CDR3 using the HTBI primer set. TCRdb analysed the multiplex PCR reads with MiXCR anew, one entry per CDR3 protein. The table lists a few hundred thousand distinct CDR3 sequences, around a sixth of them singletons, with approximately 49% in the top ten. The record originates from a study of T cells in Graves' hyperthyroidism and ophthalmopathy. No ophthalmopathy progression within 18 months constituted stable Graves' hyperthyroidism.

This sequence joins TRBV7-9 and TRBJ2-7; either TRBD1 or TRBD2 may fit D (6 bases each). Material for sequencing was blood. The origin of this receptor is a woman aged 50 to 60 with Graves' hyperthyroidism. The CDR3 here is CASSLFLGGIAYEQYV. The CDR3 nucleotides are TGTGCCAGCAGCTTATTTTTAGGGGGGATAGCCTACGAGCAGTACGTC.